The 9 T cell receptor beta chains in this list originate from one sample, sequenced in a study. From the 5' RACE reads, TCRdb called clonotypes with MiXCR, one entry per CDR3 protein. The data hold under 15,000 distinct CDR3 sequences, with around a quarter observed a single time. Sequenced input: naive CD4+ T cells sorted from blood. Described subset: naive CD4+ T cells, CD4+CD45RA+CD25-. The receptors originated from a female donor with breast cancer.

This clonotype was seen repeatedly, ten times or more. The V and J genes are TRBV15 and TRBJ2-3; D gene unclear. This CDR3 has 15 residues. V was cut by 0 bases and J by 6 bases, with 13 bases left in between. CDR1 is LNHNV and CDR2 is YYDKDF in the germline V gene (reference sequence). The CDR3 coding sequence is TGTGCCACCAGCAGAGAATCGCTCCGTTCGGATACGCAGTATTTT. This sequence encodes CATSRESLRSDTQYF.

There are many counts of this clonotype. The rearrangement links TRBV4-1 to TRBJ2-5; TRBD1 matches 11 bases. The CDR3 is 16 residues long. Germline-derived CDR1 and CDR2 are MGHRA and YSYEKL. V trimming: 0 bases; J trimming: 5 bases; junction bases outside the gene matches: 5. The CDR3: CASSQEGDRGWETQYF. The CDR3 coding sequence is TGCGCCAGCAGCCAAGAAGGGGACAGGGGGTGGGAGACCCAGTACTTC.

This clonotype showed up many times. The chain employs TRBV6-5 and TRBJ1-5, with a possible D match to TRBD1 (5 bases). This CDR3 is 14 amino acids long. Germline loops: CDR1 MNHEY, CDR2 SVGAGI. V shed 5 bases and J shed 7 bases, with 15 bases lying between them. Written as DNA, the CDR3 is TGTGCCAGCAGTACCCGCGGGGGAAGGCAGCCCCAGCATTTT. It specifies CASSTRGGRQPQHF.

In its sample, this clonotype was seen many times. V usage is TRBV6-6 and J usage is TRBJ2-1, with 13 bases lining up with TRBD2. The length of the CDR3 is 15 residues. Trimming cost V 4 bases and J 6 bases; bases outside gene matches: 3. The V gene's germline CDR1 is MNHNY and CDR2 SVGAGI (reference sequence). The CDR3: CASSSTSGRLNEQFF. The CDR3 coding sequence is TGTGCCAGCAGTTCGACTAGCGGGAGGCTCAATGAGCAGTTCTTC.

This clonotype has a count of ten or more. V is TRBV29-1 and J is TRBJ1-2, with 9 bases aligning to TRBD1. The V gene end was trimmed by 7 bases and the J gene end by 5 bases; junction bases not matched to a gene: 11. Germline V gene sequence: CDR1 SQVTM, CDR2 ANQGSEA. This CDR3 is built from 14 residues. The CDR3 DNA reads TGCAGCGCCCGTTGGGGACAGGGAGAATATGGCTACACCTTC. It specifies CSARWGQGEYGYTF.

About this clonotype itself: One junction end does not reproduce the germline sequence, and a read error may be involved. The genes are TRBV20-1 and TRBJ2-1; D not certain. The CDR3 is 14 residues long. The V gene's germline CDR1 is DFQATT and CDR2 SNEGSKA (reference sequence). The CDR3: CSASYPWVGGLASF. CDR3 DNA: TGCAGTGCTAGCTACCCTTGGGTTGGCGGTTTGGCGTCCTTC.

This clonotype was recorded at least ten times. This chain uses TRBV4-2 with TRBJ1-1; TRBD1 aligns across 7 bases. The trim removed 3 bases at V and 0 bases at J, leaving 4 bases unmatched. The CDR3 spans 15 residues. Germline CDR1 reads LGHNA; CDR2 reads YNFKEQ. CDR3 loop: CASSQGQTMNTEAFF. CDR3 nucleotides: TGTGCCAGCAGCCAGGGACAGACGATGAACACTGAAGCTTTCTTT.

The CDR3 DNA reads TGCGCCAGCAGCTCGTCCCAGAAGCAGTTCTTC. Its protein is CASSSSQKQFF. The rearrangement uses TRBV5-1 and TRBJ2-1; D is ambiguous. Trimming stripped 3 bases from V and 11 bases from J, with 9 bases between. Per the germline V gene, CDR1 is SGHRS and CDR2 is YFSETQ. CDR3 length: 11 amino acids.

The table lists this clonotype with many counts. This chain connects TRBV25-1 to TRBJ1-3, with D possibly being TRBD1 (5 bases). The CDR3 contains 16 residues. Germline V lookup: CDR1 MGHDK, CDR2 SYGVNS. V lost 5 bases, J lost 0 bases, and 14 bases lay in between. The CDR3 DNA reads as TGTGCCAGCAGTAAACCGACAGATATCTCTGGAAACACCATATATTTT. Protein: CASSKPTDISGNTIYF. Together with reference TRBV25-1 and TRBJ1-3, the CDR3 gives the full variable domain: EADIYQTPRYLVIGTGKKITLECSQTMGHDKMYWYQQDPGMELHLIHYSYGVNSTEKGDLSSESTVSRIRTEHFPLTLESARPSHTSQYLCASSKPTDISGNTIYFGEGSWLTVV.